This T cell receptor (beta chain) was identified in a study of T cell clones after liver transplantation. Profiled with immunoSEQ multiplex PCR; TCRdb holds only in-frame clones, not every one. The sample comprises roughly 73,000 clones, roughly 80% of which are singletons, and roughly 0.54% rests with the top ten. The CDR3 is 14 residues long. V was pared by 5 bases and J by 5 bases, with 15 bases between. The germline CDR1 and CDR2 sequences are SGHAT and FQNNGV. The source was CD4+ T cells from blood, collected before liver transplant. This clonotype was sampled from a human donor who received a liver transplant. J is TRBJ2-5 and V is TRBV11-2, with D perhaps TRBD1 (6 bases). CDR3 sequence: CASSRTVLGETQYF. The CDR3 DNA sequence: TGTGCCAGCAGCCGGACAGTCCTTGGGGAGACCCAGTACTTC.